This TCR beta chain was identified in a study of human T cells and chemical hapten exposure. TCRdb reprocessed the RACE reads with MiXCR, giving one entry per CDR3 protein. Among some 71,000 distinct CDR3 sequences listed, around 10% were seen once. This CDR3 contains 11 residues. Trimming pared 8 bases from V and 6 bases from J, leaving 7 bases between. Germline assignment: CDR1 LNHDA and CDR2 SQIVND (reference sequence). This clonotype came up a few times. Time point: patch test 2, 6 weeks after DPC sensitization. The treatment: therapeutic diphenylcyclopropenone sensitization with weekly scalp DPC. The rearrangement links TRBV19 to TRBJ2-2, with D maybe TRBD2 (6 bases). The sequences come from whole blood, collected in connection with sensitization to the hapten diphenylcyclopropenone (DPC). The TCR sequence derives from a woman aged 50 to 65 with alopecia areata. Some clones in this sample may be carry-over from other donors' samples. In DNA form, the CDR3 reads TGTGCCAGTCGGGGGTCCGGGGAGCTGTTTTTT. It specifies CASRGSGELFF. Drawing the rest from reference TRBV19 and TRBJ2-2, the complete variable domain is DGGITQSPKYLFRKEGQNVTLSCEQNLNHDAMYWYRQDPGQGLRLIYYSQIVNDFQKGDIAEGYSVSREKKESFPLTVTSAQKNPTAFYLCASRGSGELFFGEGSRLTVL.